The source of this T cell receptor (beta chain) is a study of T cell repertoires in MIS-A myocarditis. This CDR3 is 11 amino acids long. V was shortened by 3 bases and J by 8 bases, with 5 bases between the two germline ends. Per the germline V gene, CDR1 is SGHTA and CDR2 is FQGNSA. Sequencing was performed with immunoSEQ multiplex PCR; in TCRdb, only in-frame clones are kept and a portion is missing. The sample records roughly 14,000 clones, around 69% being singletons. The chain combines TRBV7-2 with TRBJ2-1; D call uncertain. This receptor was taken from a man between 18 and 35 years old with fulminant myocarditis from multisystem inflammatory syndrome in adults (MIS-A) after COVID-19. Material: left ventricle heart tissue obtained at autopsy. The CDR3 loop reads CASSFSYEQFF. Here the CDR3 DNA reads TGTGCCAGCAGCTTCTCGTATGAGCAGTTCTTC. Full variable domain (remainder filled in from reference TRBV7-2 and TRBJ2-1): GAGVSQSPSNKVTEKGKDVELRCDPISGHTALYWYRQSLGQGLEFLIYFQGNSAPDKSGLPSDRFSAERTGGSVSTLTIQRTQQEDSAVYLCASSFSYEQFFGPGTRLTVL.